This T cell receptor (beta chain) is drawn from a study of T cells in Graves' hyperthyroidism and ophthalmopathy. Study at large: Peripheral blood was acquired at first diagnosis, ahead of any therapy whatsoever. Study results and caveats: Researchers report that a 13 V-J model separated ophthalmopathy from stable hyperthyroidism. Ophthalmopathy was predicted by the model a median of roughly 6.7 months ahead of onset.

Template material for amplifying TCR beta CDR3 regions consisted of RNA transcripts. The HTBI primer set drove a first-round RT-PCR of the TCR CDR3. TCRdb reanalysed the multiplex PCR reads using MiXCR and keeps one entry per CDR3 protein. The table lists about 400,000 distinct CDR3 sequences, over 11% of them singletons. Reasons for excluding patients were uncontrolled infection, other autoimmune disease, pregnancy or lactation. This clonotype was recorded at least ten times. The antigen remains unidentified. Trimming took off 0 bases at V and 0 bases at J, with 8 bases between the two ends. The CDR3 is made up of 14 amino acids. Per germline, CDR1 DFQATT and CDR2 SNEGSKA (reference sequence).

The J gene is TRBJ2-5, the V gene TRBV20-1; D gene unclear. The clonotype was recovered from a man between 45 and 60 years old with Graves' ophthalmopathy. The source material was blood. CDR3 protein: CSARDLSYQETQYF. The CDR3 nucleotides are TGCAGTGCTAGAGATCTTAGTTACCAAGAGACCCAGTACTTC.